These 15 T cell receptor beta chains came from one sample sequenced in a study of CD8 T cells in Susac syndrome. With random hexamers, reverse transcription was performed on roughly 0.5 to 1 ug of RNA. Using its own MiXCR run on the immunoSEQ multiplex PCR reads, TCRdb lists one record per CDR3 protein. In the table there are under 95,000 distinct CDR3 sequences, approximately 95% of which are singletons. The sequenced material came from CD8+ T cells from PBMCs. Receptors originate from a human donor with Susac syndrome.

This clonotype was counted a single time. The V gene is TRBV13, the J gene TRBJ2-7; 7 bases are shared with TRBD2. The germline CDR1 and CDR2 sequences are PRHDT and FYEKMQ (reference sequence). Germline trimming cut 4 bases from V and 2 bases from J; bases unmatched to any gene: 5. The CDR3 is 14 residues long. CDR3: CASSSSGATYEQYF. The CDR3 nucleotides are TGTGCCAGCAGCTCTAGCGGAGCTACCTACGAGCAGTACTTC.

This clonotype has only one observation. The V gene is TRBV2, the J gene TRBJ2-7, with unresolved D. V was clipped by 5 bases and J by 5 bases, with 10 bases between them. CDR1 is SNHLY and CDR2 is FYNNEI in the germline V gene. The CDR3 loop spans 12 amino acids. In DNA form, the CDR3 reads TGTGCCAGCAGTCAGGAACCCCACGAGCAGTACTTC. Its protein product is CASSQEPHEQYF.

The CDR3: CSASSGTSGYDEQFF. As DNA, the CDR3 is TGCAGTGCTAGCTCCGGGACTAGCGGTTACGATGAGCAGTTCTTC. This chain links TRBV20-1 with TRBJ2-1, with 11 bases that match TRBD2. CDR3 length equals 15 residues. Germline V gives CDR1 DFQATT, CDR2 SNEGSKA (reference sequence). Losses at the gene ends were 3 bases for V and 8 bases for J; bases not matched to a gene: 9.

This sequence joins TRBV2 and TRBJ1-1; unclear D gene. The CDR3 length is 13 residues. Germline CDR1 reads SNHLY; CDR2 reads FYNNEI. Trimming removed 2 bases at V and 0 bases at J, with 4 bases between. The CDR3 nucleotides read TGTGCCAGCAGTGAAAGTTTGAACACTGAAGCTTTCTTT. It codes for CASSESLNTEAFF. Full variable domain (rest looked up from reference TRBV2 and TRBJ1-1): EPEVTQTPSHQVTQMGQEVILRCVPISNHLYFYWYRQILGQKVEFLVSFYNNEISEKSEIFDDQFSVERPDGSNFTLKIRSTKLEDSAMYFCASSESLNTEAFFGQGTRLTVV.

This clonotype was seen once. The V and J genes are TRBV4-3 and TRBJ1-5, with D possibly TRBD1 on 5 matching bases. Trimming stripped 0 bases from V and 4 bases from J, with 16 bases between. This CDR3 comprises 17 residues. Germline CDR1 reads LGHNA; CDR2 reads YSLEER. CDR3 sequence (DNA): TGCGCCAGCAGCCAAGAGATGGGGGGAGTGGGGAATCAGCCCCAGCATTTT. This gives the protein CASSQEMGGVGNQPQHF.

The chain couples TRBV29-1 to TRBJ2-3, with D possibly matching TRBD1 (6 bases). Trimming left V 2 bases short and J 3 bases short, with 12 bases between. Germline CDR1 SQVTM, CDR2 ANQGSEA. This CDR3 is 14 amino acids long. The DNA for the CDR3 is TGCAGCGTTGAACCACAGGGATGGACAGATACGCAGTATTTT. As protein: CSVEPQGWTDTQYF.

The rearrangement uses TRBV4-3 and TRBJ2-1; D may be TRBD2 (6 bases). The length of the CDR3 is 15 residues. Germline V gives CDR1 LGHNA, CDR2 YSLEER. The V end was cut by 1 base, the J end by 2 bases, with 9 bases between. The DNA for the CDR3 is TGCGCCAGCAGCCAAGGGGTAGCGGCCTACAATGAGCAGTTCTTC. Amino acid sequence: CASSQGVAAYNEQFF.

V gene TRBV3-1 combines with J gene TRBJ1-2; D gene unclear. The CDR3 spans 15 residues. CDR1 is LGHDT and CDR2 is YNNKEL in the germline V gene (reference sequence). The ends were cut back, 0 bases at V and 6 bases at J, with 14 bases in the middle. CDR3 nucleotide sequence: TGTGCCAGCAGCCAAGAGTTTGTGGCTGAAAATGGCTACACCTTC. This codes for CASSQEFVAENGYTF.

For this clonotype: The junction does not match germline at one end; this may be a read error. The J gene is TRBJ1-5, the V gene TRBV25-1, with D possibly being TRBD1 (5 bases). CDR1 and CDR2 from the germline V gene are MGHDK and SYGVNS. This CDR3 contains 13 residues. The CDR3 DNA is TGTGCCAGTAGTGAGGGACTTACTCAGCCCCAGCATTTT. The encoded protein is CASSEGLTQPQHF.

The CDR3 DNA reads as TGTGCCAGCAGACCGACTAGCGGGAGTCACAATGAGCAGTTCTTC. Protein sequence: CASRPTSGSHNEQFF. The chain recombines TRBV6-5 with TRBJ2-1; 12 bases align to TRBD2. This CDR3 region has 15 residues. Per the germline V gene, CDR1 is MNHEY and CDR2 is SVGAGI. With 6 bases clipped from V and 5 bases from J, the junction kept 5 bases outside the gene matches.

CDR3 nucleotides: TGTGCCACCAGTGGGGACAGTGAGGGGCAAGAGACCCAGTACTTC. Translation gives CATSGDSEGQETQYF. The V gene is TRBV24-1, the J gene TRBJ2-5, with 7 bases aligning to TRBD1. V was clipped by 5 bases and J by 2 bases; unmatched bases: 7. This CDR3 region has 15 residues. The germline V gene has CDR1 KGHDR and CDR2 SFDVKD.

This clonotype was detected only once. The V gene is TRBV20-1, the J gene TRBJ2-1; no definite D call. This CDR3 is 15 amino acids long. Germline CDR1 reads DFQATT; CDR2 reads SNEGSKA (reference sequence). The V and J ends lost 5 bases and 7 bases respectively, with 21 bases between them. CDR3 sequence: CSAYSYTIRHNEQFF. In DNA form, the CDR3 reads TGCAGTGCTTACTCTTACACCATACGACATAATGAGCAGTTCTTC.

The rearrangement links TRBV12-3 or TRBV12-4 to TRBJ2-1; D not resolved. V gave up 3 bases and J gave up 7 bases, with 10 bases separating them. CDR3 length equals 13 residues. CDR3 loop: CASSLFAGNEQFF. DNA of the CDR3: TGTGCCAGCAGTTTGTTCGCTGGAAATGAGCAGTTCTTC.

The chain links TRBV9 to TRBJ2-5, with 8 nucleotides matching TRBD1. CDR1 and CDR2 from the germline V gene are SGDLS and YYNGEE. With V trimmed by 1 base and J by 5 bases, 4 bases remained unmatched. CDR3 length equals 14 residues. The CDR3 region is CASSVQGAGETQYF. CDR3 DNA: TGTGCCAGCAGCGTACAGGGGGCGGGGGAGACCCAGTACTTC.

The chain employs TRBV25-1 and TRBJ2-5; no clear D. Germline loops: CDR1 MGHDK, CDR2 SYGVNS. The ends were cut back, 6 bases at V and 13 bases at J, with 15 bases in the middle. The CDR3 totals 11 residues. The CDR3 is CASSVSAPRYF. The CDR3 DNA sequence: TGTGCCAGCAGCGTCTCGGCTCCCCGGTACTTC.